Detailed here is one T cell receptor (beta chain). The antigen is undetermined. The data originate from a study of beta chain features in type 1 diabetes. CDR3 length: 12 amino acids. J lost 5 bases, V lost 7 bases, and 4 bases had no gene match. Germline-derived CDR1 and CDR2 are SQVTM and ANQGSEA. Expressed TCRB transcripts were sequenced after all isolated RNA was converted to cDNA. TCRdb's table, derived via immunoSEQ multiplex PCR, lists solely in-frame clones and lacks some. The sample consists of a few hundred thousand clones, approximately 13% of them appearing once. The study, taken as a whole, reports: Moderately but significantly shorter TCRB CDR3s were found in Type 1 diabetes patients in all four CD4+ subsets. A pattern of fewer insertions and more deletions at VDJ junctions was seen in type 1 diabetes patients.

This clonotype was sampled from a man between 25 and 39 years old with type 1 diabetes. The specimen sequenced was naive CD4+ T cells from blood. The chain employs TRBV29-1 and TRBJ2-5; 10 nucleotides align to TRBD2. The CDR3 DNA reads TGCAGCGCCGGGACTAGCGACGAGACCCAGTACTTC. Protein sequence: CSAGTSDETQYF.